This record looks at one T cell receptor beta chain sequence and its context. Replicate PCRs for sorted subsets used 200 ng DNA; this equaled 25,000 to 35,000 T cell genomes. Measured with immunoSEQ multiplex PCR; TCRdb has only the in-frame clones, and not every one. The sample consists of around 2.1 million clones, more than 90% of them appearing once. These data belong to a study of shared clonotypes between healthy human individuals. The sample comprised naive CD4+ T cells sorted from blood. Stated subset: CD45RA+ positively selected. This TCR was sampled from a man between 18 and 35 years old in good health.

CDR3 bases: TGTGCTAGTGGTTTGGAAACCAAAGGGGCCTCCTATAGCAATCAGCCCCAGCATTTT. Amino acids: CASGLETKGASYSNQPQHF. This chain uses TRBV12-5 with TRBJ1-5; a possible D gene is TRBD1 (5 bases). Germline V CDR1 and CDR2: LGHNT, FRNRAP. The V and J ends lost 1 base and 0 bases respectively, with 19 bases between them. The CDR3 extends over 19 amino acids.